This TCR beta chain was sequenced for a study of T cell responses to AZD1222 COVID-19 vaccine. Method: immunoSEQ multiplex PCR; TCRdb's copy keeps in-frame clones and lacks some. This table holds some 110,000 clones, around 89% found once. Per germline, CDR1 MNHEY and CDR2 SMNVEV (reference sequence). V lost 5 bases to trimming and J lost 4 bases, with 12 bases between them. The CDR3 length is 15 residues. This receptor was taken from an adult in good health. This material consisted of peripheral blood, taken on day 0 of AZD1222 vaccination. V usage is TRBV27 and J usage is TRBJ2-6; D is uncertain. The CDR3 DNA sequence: TGTGCCAGCAGTCTCGGACGTCCCGGGGCCAACGTCCTGACTTTC. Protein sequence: CASSLGRPGANVLTF.